Listed here is a single T cell receptor (beta chain). This sample stems from a study of CD4 T cells in relation to SARS-CoV-2 and coronaviruses. Data came from immunoSEQ multiplex PCR; TCRdb stores just in-frame clones and leaves some out. This sample yields some 35,000 clones, of which around nine tenths are seen a single time; roughly a tenth belongs to the top ten. Germline V gene lookup returns CDR1 MNHEY and CDR2 SVGAGI. The CDR3 extends over 15 amino acids. V shed 6 bases and J shed 2 bases, with 15 bases lying between them. V and J are TRBV6-5 and TRBJ2-3; D might be TRBD1 or TRBD2, each matching 5 bases. This clonotype originated in an adult with COVID-19. Sequencing was performed on memory CD4+ T cells from PBMCs. The CDR3 nucleotides read TGTGCCAGCAGCCAAGGGACCGATACCACAGATACGCAGTATTTT. Its translation: CASSQGTDTTDTQYF.